A single sample is the source of the 25 T cell receptor beta chains below, sequenced in a study of T cell responses to AZD1222 COVID-19 vaccine. Sequencing was performed with immunoSEQ multiplex PCR; in TCRdb, only in-frame clones are kept and a portion is missing. Among about 120,000 clones listed, 90% were seen once. The sequencing here drew on peripheral blood, taken on day 0 of MenACWY control vaccination. The source of these receptors is an adult in good health.

This rearrangement joins TRBV5-3 to TRBJ1-5; 8 bases are shared with TRBD1. TRBV5-3 carries the ORF label, with uncertain function. The CDR3 sequence is 15 residues long. J was trimmed by 0 bases and V by 4 bases; bases with no gene match: 3. The CDR3: CARSLRGLSNQPQHF. CDR3 in DNA: TGTGCCAGAAGCCTCAGGGGGCTTAGCAATCAGCCCCAGCATTTT.

The chain couples TRBV5-1 to TRBJ2-1, with 8 bases aligning to TRBD1. After removal of 4 bases from V and 3 bases from J, the junction contained 6 bases not matched to a gene. The CDR3 length is 15 residues. The germline V gene encodes CDR1 SGHRS and CDR2 YFSETQ. CDR3 sequence reads: CASSLPGQGYNEQFF. The CDR3 DNA reads as TGCGCCAGCAGCCTCCCCGGACAGGGCTACAATGAGCAGTTCTTC.

The chain joins TRBV5-6 to TRBJ2-3, with TRBD1 identical over 7 bases. The CDR3 loop spans 15 amino acids. Germline CDR1 and CDR2: SGHDT and YYEEEE. Losses at the gene ends were 2 bases for V and 2 bases for J; bases not matched to a gene: 5. The CDR3 loop reads CASSLPGQITDTQYF. DNA for the CDR3: TGTGCCAGCAGCTTACCGGGACAGATCACAGATACGCAGTATTTT.

CDR3 region: CASSLLGQSNSPLHF. The CDR3 nucleotides are TGCGCCAGCAGCTTACTGGGACAGAGTAATTCACCCCTCCACTTT. The genes are TRBV5-1 and TRBJ1-6; the match to TRBD1 covers 7 bases. The CDR3 length is 15 residues. Germline assignment: CDR1 SGHRS and CDR2 YFSETQ. The junction had 5 bases not matched to a gene; V was cut back by 2 bases and J by 6 bases.

V usage is TRBV28 and J usage is TRBJ1-4, with TRBD1 as a possible D gene (5 bases). The V gene's germline CDR1 is MDHEN and CDR2 SYDVKM. V was shortened by 3 bases and J by 5 bases, with 19 bases between the two germline ends. This CDR3 is 17 amino acids long. The CDR3 sequence: CASSFWGTTRVNEKLFF. Written as DNA, the CDR3 is TGTGCCAGCAGTTTTTGGGGAACAACCAGGGTCAATGAAAAACTGTTTTTT.

This clone was counted once. This rearrangement joins TRBV28 to TRBJ1-4, with no clear D. Trimming shortened V by 5 bases and J by 8 bases, and 6 bases separated the two germline ends. The CDR3 is 11 residues long. CDR1 MDHEN and CDR2 SYDVKM come from the germline V gene. The CDR3 is CASSLYEKLFF. The CDR3 DNA reads as TGTGCCAGCAGTCTGTACGAAAAACTGTTTTTT.

The chain combines TRBV19 with TRBJ2-7; the D is unclear. The CDR3 has 13 residues. V was shortened by 7 bases and J by 4 bases, with 14 bases between the two germline ends. Germline CDR1 and CDR2: LNHDA and SQIVND (reference sequence). The CDR3 here is CASTAPDGYEQYF. CDR3 sequence (DNA): TGTGCCAGTACCGCACCGGACGGATACGAGCAGTACTTC.

This chain uses TRBV7-2 with TRBJ1-2; D remains unclear. The germline V and J ends were trimmed by 4 bases and 8 bases, with 17 bases remaining between them. Germline V gene sequence: CDR1 SGHTA, CDR2 FQGNSA. This CDR3 contains 14 residues. The CDR3 DNA reads TGTGCCAGCAGCTCGAGGTCTGTGGGGAGCGGCTACACCTTC. Protein sequence: CASSSRSVGSGYTF.

The chain recombines TRBV14 with TRBJ1-6, with 8 bases fitting TRBD1. The CDR3 contains 16 residues. Trimming took 4 bases from V and 7 from J; bases not matched to a gene: 9. Germline CDR1 reads SGHDN; CDR2 reads FVKESK. The chain's CDR3 is CASSRYGQGLNSPLHF. CDR3 DNA sequence: TGTGCCAGCAGCCGGTACGGACAGGGTTTAAATTCACCCCTCCACTTT.

The chain links TRBV7-9 to TRBJ1-2; D perhaps matches TRBD1 (5 bases). Trimming removed 6 bases from V and 2 bases from J, with 10 bases in between. From germline, CDR1 is SEHNR and CDR2 FQNEAQ (reference sequence). The CDR3 has 13 amino acids. In nucleotides, the CDR3 is TGTGCCAGCAGTCCGACAGAAAACTATGGCTACACCTTC. Amino acid sequence: CASSPTENYGYTF. The whole variable domain, filled in from reference TRBV7-9 and TRBJ1-2, reads DTGVSQNPRHKITKRGQNVTFRCDPISEHNRLYWYRQTLGQGPEFLTYFQNEAQLEKSRLLSDRFSAERPKGSFSTLEIQRTEQGDSAMYLCASSPTENYGYTFGSGTRLTVV.

The CDR3 here is CASSPGLLSGGYTF. The CDR3, as DNA: TGCGCCAGCAGCCCGGGACTCCTCTCGGGCGGCTACACCTTC. The chain employs TRBV4-1 and TRBJ1-2; D is perhaps TRBD1 (5 bases). V lost 4 bases and J lost 8, with 17 bases in between. The germline gives CDR1 MGHRA, CDR2 YSYEKL. This CDR3 region has 14 residues.

This clone came up once. The chain has TRBV6-5 and TRBJ1-1; D remains ambiguous. Per the germline V gene, CDR1 is MNHEY and CDR2 is SVGAGI. V dropped 3 bases and J dropped 0 bases, with 5 bases sitting between them. The CDR3 has 13 residues. CDR3 DNA sequence: TGTGCCAGCAGTTATGAACTGAACACTGAAGCTTTCTTT. It yields the protein CASSYELNTEAFF.

Only one count was recorded for this clone. This sequence joins TRBV6-1 and TRBJ1-5; 7 bases align to TRBD1. Germline trimming cut 4 bases from V and 1 base from J; bases unmatched to any gene: 7. Germline V lookup: CDR1 MNHNS, CDR2 SASEGT. CDR3 length equals 16 residues. The CDR3 DNA is TGTGCCAGCAGTGCTATACAGGGGCCGAGCAATCAGCCCCAGCATTTT. Translation gives CASSAIQGPSNQPQHF.

V and J are TRBV24-1 and TRBJ1-5, with D perhaps matching TRBD1 (5 bases). Per germline, CDR1 KGHDR and CDR2 SFDVKD. Trimming removed 3 bases at V and 6 bases at J, with 14 bases between. This CDR3 region has 15 residues. CDR3 amino acids: CATSDPQGGAQPQHF. Written as DNA, the CDR3 is TGTGCCACCAGTGATCCTCAGGGAGGGGCTCAGCCCCAGCATTTT.

There are a few counts of this clone. The chain has TRBV18 and TRBJ1-1; D is perhaps TRBD1 (6 bases). This CDR3 has 15 residues. Trimming cost V 1 base and J 1 base, with 10 bases left between them. Germline CDR1 and CDR2: KGHSH and LQKENI. This CDR3 is CASSPQTGSNTEAFF. DNA for the CDR3: TGTGCCAGCTCACCACAGACAGGCTCGAACACTGAAGCTTTCTTT.

This clone was seen once. The chain couples TRBV19 to TRBJ1-6; D is unclear. The V gene's germline CDR1 is LNHDA and CDR2 SQIVND (reference sequence). V was pared by 3 bases and J by 10 bases, with 10 bases between. The CDR3 consists of 13 residues. The CDR3 loop is CASSMGSGSPLHF. The CDR3 DNA reads TGTGCCAGTAGTATGGGGAGTGGATCACCCCTCCACTTT.

This rearrangement joins TRBV11-2 to TRBJ2-1; 10 bases fit TRBD1. The CDR3 has 16 residues. Germline CDR1 reads SGHAT; CDR2 reads FQNNGV. V shed 5 bases and J 7 bases; nucleotides not matched to a gene: 11. CDR3: CASSPPGTGVRNEQFF. The CDR3 bases are TGTGCCAGCAGCCCGCCTGGGACAGGGGTGAGAAATGAGCAGTTCTTC.

On this clone: The sample holds other DNA sequences that translate to the same CDR3. V gene TRBV18 combines with J gene TRBJ1-4, with TRBD1 as a possible D gene (5 bases). The V and J ends lost 2 bases and 8 bases respectively, with 9 bases between them. The CDR3 runs 13 residues. In germline, CDR1 is KGHSH, CDR2 LQKENI. CDR3 sequence: CASSPGGGEKLFF. CDR3 nucleotide sequence: TGTGCCAGCTCACCAGGGGGAGGAGAAAAACTGTTTTTT.

This clone was observed once. The chain recombines TRBV6-5 with TRBJ2-7; TRBD1 aligns across 10 bases. Unmatched junction bases numbered 3, after V lost 6 bases and J lost 4 bases. CDR3 length: 13 residues. Germline V CDR1 and CDR2: MNHEY, SVGAGI. The CDR3 DNA follows: TGTGCCAGCAGCTCGGACAGGGGGTACGAGCAGTACTTC. It encodes CASSSDRGYEQYF.

The chain has TRBV28 and TRBJ2-1; D remains ambiguous. Germline loops: CDR1 MDHEN, CDR2 SYDVKM. V shed 2 bases and J shed 2 bases, with 1 base lying between them. This CDR3 is 12 amino acids long. CDR3 sequence reads: CASSLTYNEQFF. The CDR3 nucleotides are TGTGCCAGCAGTTTAACCTACAATGAGCAGTTCTTC.

The J gene is TRBJ2-7, the V gene TRBV11-2, with 7 bases matching TRBD2. Germline values: CDR1 SGHAT, CDR2 FQNNGV. Trimming cost V 6 bases and J 6 bases; bases outside gene matches: 2. CDR3 length equals 11 residues. Written as DNA, the CDR3 is TGTGCCAGCAGGGGGGGGTTCGAGCAGTACTTC. Amino acid sequence: CASRGGFEQYF.

V and J are TRBV13 and TRBJ2-7, with 8 positions matching TRBD2. Germline CDR1 and CDR2: PRHDT and FYEKMQ (reference sequence). The ends lost 4 bases at V and 6 bases at J; junction bases unmatched: 8. The CDR3 extends over 14 amino acids. The chain's CDR3 is CASSSTPTSVEQYV. DNA for the CDR3: TGTGCCAGCAGCTCCACCCCGACTAGCGTCGAGCAGTACGTC.

The V call is TRBV7-2, the J call TRBJ2-2; perhaps D is TRBD1 or TRBD2 (5 bases each). Trimming took 6 bases from V and 1 from J, leaving 12 bases between them. This CDR3 is 15 amino acids long. Germline V lookup: CDR1 SGHTA, CDR2 FQGNSA. This CDR3 reads CASRSGTMNTGELFF. As DNA, the CDR3 is TGTGCCAGCAGGTCCGGGACCATGAACACCGGGGAGCTGTTTTTT.

This clone has only a few counts. The rearrangement uses TRBV29-1 and TRBJ1-2, with D perhaps TRBD1 (5 bases). V lost 5 bases, J lost 3 bases, and 7 bases lay in between. Germline assignment: CDR1 SQVTM and CDR2 ANQGSEA. The CDR3 length is 11 residues. CDR3 coding DNA: TGCAGCGTTCCCAGGGACTATGGCTACACCTTC. The encoded protein is CSVPRDYGYTF.

This chain uses TRBV6-4 with TRBJ1-1; D perhaps matches TRBD1 (5 bases). With 5 bases removed from V and 0 bases from J, the gap between germline ends came to 19 bases. Germline CDR1 is MRHNA and CDR2 is SNTAGT. CDR3 size: 17 residues. CDR3 DNA: TGTGCCAGCAGTCCCCGAATCAGGGATCCTATGAACACTGAAGCTTTCTTT. This sequence encodes CASSPRIRDPMNTEAFF.